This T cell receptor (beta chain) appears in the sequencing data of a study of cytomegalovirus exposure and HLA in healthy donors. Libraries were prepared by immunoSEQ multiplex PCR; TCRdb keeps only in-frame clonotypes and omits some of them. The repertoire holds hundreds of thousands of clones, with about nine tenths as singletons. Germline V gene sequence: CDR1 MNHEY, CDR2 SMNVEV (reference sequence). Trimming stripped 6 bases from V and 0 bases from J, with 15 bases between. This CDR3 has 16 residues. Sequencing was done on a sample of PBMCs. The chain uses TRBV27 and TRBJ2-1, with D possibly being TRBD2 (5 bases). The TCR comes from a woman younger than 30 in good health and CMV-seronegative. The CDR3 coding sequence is TGTGCCAGCAGGTCCCTCCGGGGAAGCTCCTACAATGAGCAGTTCTTC. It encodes CASRSLRGSSYNEQFF.